The present entry profiles one T cell receptor beta chain with its context. This clonotype appeared a few times. What antigen it recognizes has not been identified. No base quality information exists; no much larger clone differs at one position. The sample belongs to a study of response to subunit inactivated influenza vaccine (dated by TCRdb to 2017 to 2018). In the study overall: To follow how T cells responded to a trivalent subunit inactivated influenza vaccine, the researchers relied on deep quantitative profiling of the T cell receptor repertoire. Results the study describes overall, beyond this receptor: The authors proposed that each seasonal influenza vaccination may bring in only a limited number of new T cells.

The germline V gene gives CDR1 as SGHTA and CDR2 as FQGTGA. The junction shows trimming of 0 bases on V and 0 bases on J, plus 12 bases between the germline ends. Taken from cysteine to phenylalanine, the CDR3 has 17 residues. This entry keeps only the CDR3 DNA: 51 bases, framed from base 1. The library was obtained by RT-PCR. The reads were generated on an Illumina HiSeq 2500. The raw public data were reprocessed by TCRdb itself: fastp quality trimming at Q25, MiXCR clonotype calling, in-frame beta chains only. A single entry per CDR3 protein holds the most common genes and DNA from its merged rows. Here the sample has around 530,000 distinct CDR3 sequences; approximately 12% occur a single time. The leading ten clones occupy 10% of the sample.

Recombination connected TRBV7-3 to TRBJ2-1; TRBD2 is possibly the D segment (7 matching bases). The sequence was obtained from a man aged 45-65 years who received an inactivated influenza vaccine. Donor details come from another sample of the same person, matched by shared clones. Source: PBMCs from blood, taken on the day of vaccination. In nucleotides, the sequence is TGTGCCAGCAGCTTAACAGGGGGGAGGGACTCCTACAATGAGCAGTTCTTC. Its amino acids are CASSLTGGRDSYNEQFF.